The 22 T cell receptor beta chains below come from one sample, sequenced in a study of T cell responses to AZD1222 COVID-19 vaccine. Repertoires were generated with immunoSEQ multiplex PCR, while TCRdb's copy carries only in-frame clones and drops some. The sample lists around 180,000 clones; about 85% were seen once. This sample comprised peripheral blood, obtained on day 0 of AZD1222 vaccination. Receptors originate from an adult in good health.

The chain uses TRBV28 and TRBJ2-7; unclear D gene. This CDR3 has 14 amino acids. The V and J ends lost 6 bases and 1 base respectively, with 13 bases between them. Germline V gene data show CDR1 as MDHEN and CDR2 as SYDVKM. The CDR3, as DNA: TGTGCCAGCAGAAGGACCTACGGATCCTACGAGCAGTACTTC. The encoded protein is CASRRTYGSYEQYF.

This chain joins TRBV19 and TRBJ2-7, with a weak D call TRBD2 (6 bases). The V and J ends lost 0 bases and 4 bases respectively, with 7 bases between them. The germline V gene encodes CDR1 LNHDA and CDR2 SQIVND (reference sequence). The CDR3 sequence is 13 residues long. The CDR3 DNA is TGTGCCAGTAGTATAGATGGGGGGTACGAGCAGTACTTC. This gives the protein CASSIDGGYEQYF. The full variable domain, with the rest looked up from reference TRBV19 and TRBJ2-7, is DGGITQSPKYLFRKEGQNVTLSCEQNLNHDAMYWYRQDPGQGLRLIYYSQIVNDFQKGDIAEGYSVSREKKESFPLTVTSAQKNPTAFYLCASSIDGGYEQYFGPGTRLTVT.

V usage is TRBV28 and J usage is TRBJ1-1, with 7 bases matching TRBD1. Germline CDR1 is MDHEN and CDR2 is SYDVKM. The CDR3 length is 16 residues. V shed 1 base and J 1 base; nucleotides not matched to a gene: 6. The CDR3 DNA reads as TGTGCCAGCAGTTTATCGACAGGGAGGTGGAACACTGAAGCTTTCTTT. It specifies CASSLSTGRWNTEAFF.

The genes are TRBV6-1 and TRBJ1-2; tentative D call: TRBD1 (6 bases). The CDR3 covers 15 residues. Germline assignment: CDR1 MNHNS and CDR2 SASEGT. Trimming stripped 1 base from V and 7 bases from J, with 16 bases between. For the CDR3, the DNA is TGTGCCAGCAGTGAAGGAGAAGGGGGTTCAAGTGGCTACACCTTC. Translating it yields CASSEGEGGSSGYTF.

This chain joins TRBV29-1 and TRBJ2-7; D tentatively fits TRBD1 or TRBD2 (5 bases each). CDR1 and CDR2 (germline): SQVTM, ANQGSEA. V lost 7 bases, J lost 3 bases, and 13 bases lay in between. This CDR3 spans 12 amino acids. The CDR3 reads CSAGANHYEQYF. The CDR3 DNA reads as TGCAGCGCCGGGGCCAACCACTACGAGCAGTACTTC.

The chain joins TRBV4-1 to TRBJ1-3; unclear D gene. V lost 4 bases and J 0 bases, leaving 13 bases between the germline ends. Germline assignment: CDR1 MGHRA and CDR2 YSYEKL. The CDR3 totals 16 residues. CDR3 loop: CASSPAPTSSGNTIYF. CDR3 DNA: TGCGCCAGCAGCCCCGCCCCCACGAGCTCTGGAAACACCATATATTTT.

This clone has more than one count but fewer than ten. CDR3 coding DNA: TGTGCCAGCAGTCGGGACGTTAACTATGGCTACACCTTC. Encoded protein: CASSRDVNYGYTF. The chain employs TRBV2 and TRBJ1-2, with D perhaps TRBD1 (5 bases). Trimming removed 5 bases from V and 1 base from J, with 8 bases in between. Germline V gene data show CDR1 as SNHLY and CDR2 as FYNNEI. This CDR3 region has 13 residues.

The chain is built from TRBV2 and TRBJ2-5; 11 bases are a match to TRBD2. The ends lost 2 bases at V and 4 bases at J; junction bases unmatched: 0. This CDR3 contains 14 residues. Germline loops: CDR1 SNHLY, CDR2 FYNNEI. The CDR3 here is CASSELAGGETQYF. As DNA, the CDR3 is TGTGCCAGCAGTGAACTAGCGGGAGGAGAGACCCAGTACTTC.

The CDR3 is CASSSNGLATGETQYF. Here the CDR3 DNA reads TGTGCCAGCAGCTCAAACGGACTAGCTACTGGAGAGACCCAGTACTTC. This chain links TRBV7-2 with TRBJ2-5; 8 bases map to TRBD2. V shed 4 bases and J 4 bases; nucleotides not matched to a gene: 11. Per the germline V gene, CDR1 is SGHTA and CDR2 is FQGNSA. The CDR3 is made up of 16 amino acids.

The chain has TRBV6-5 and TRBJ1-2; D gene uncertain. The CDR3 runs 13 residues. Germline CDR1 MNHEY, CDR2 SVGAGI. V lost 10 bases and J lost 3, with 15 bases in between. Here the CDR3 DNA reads TGTGCCACATCGCAGCGGGTTCACTATGGCTACACCTTC. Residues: CATSQRVHYGYTF.

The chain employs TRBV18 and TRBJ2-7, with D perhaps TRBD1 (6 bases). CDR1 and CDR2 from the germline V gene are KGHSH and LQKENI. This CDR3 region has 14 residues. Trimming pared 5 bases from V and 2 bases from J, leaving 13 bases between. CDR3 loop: CASSSTTGTYEQYF. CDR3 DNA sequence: TGTGCCAGCTCATCGACGACAGGTACCTACGAGCAGTACTTC.

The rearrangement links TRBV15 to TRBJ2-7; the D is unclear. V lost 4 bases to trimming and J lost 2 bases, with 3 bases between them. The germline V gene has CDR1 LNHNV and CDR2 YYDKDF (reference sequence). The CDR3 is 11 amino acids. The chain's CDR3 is CATSTPYEQYF. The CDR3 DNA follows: TGTGCCACCAGCACTCCCTACGAGCAGTACTTC.

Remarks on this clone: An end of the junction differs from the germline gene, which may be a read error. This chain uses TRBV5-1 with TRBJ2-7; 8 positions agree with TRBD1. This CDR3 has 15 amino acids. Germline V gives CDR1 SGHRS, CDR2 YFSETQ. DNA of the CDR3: TGCGCCAGCAGTTTGGACAGGGCCGCCACCTACGAGCAGTACTTC. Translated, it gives CASSLDRAATYEQYF. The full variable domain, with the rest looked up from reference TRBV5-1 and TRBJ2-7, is KAGVTQTPRYLIKTRGQQVTLSCSPISGHRSVSWYQQTPGQGLQFLFEYFSETQRNKGNFPGRFSGRQFSNSRSEMNVSTLELGDSALYLCASSLDRAATYEQYFGPGTRLTVT.

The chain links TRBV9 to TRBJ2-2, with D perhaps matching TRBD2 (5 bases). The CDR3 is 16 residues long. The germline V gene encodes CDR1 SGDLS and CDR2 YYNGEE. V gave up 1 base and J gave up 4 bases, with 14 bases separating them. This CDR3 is CASSVTIGEGTGELFF. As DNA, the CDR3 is TGTGCCAGCAGCGTAACAATCGGGGAAGGCACCGGGGAGCTGTTTTTT.

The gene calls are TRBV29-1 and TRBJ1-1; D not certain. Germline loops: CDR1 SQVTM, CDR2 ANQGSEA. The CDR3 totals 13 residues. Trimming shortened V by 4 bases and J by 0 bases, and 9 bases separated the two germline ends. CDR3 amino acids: CSVGAGVNTEAFF. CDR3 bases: TGCAGCGTTGGGGCAGGAGTGAACACTGAAGCTTTCTTT.

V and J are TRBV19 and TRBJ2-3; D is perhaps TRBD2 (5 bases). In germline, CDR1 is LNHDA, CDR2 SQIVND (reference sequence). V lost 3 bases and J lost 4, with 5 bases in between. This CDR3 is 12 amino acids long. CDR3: CASSMRADTQYF. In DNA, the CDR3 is TGTGCCAGTAGTATGAGGGCAGATACGCAGTATTTT. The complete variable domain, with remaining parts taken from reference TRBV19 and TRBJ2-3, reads DGGITQSPKYLFRKEGQNVTLSCEQNLNHDAMYWYRQDPGQGLRLIYYSQIVNDFQKGDIAEGYSVSREKKESFPLTVTSAQKNPTAFYLCASSMRADTQYFGPGTRLTVL.

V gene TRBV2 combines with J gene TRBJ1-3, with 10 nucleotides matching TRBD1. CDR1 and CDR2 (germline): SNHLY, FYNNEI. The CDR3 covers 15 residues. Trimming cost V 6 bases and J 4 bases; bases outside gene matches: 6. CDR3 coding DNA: TGTGCCAGCAGGAGACAGGGGGCATCAGGAAACACCATATATTTT. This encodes CASRRQGASGNTIYF.

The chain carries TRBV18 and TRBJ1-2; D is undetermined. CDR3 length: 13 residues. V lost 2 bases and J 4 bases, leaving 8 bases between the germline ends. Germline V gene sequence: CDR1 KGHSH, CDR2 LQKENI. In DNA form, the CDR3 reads TGTGCCAGCTCACCATCGGAAGCCTATGGCTACACCTTC. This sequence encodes CASSPSEAYGYTF.

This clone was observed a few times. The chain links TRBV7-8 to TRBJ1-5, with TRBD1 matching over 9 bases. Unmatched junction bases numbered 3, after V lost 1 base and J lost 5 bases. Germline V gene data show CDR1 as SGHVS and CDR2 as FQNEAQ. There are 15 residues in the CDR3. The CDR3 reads CASSLDWTGDQPQHF. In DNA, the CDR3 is TGTGCCAGCAGCTTAGATTGGACAGGGGATCAGCCCCAGCATTTT. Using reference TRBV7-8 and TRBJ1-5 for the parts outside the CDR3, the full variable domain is GAGVSQSPRYKVAKRGQDVALRCDPISGHVSLFWYQQALGQGPEFLTYFQNEAQLDKSGLPSDRFFAERPEGSVSTLKIQRTQQEDSAVYLCASSLDWTGDQPQHFGDGTRLSIL.

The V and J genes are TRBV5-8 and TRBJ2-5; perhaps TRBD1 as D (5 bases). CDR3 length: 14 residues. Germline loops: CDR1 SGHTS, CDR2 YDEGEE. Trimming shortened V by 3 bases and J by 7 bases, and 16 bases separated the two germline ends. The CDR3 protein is CASSSSRVQRTQYF. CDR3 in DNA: TGTGCCAGCAGCTCCTCCAGGGTCCAGAGGACCCAGTACTTC.

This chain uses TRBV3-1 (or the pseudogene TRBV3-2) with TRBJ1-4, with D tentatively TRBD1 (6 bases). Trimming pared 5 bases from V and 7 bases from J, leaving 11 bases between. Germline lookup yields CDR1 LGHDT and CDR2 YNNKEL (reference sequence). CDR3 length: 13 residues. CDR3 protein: CASSNREIEKLFF. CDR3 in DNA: TGTGCCAGCAGCAACAGGGAAATTGAAAAACTGTTTTTT.

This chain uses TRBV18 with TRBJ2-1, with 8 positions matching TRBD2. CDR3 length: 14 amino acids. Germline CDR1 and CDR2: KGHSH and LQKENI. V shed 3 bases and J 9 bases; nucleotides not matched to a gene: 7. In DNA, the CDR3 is TGTGCCAGCTCACCGAGTAGCGGGACCGGTGAGCAGTTCTTC. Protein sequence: CASSPSSGTGEQFF.